This TCR beta chain derives from a study of blood T cell repertoires in COVID-19. Profiling relied on immunoSEQ multiplex PCR, and the TCRdb table lists in-frame clones only, not all of them. Among about 150,000 clones, about 86% were seen once, and the ten largest hold around 7.7%. The ends lost 2 bases at V and 1 base at J; junction bases unmatched: 6. From germline, CDR1 is SGHVS and CDR2 FQNEAQ. The CDR3 sequence is 16 residues long. The sequence came from a man aged 45-65 years who had recovered from COVID-19. This rearrangement joins TRBV7-8 to TRBJ1-2; TRBD1 matches at 8 bases. Sequencing was performed on PBMCs or T cells enriched from blood (not recorded which). The CDR3 protein is CASSLMRDRFNYGYTF. In nucleotides, the CDR3 is TGTGCCAGCAGCTTAATGCGGGACAGGTTTAACTATGGCTACACCTTC.